The T cell receptor (beta chain) described here comes from a study of shared clonotypes between healthy human individuals. Per the original data handling: ImmunoSEQ supplied junction-only sequences lacking quality scores, so filtering was different. TCRdb's table, derived via immunoSEQ multiplex PCR, lists solely in-frame clones and lacks some. That table supplies the V and J calls and clone size; D and trimming were determined from the DNA. The table records some 690,000 clones, roughly 91% of them present only once. CDR3 length: 14 amino acids. J lost 4 bases, V lost 7 bases, and 8 bases had no gene match. Germline CDR1 reads MDHEN; CDR2 reads SYDVKM. Donors comprised healthy HIV-negative adults lacking recent acute infections or vaccinations.

Sequences were obtained from memory CD8+ T cells from PBMCs. The subset was: CD45RO+ cells pooled with CCR7-negative TemRA cells. The V call is TRBV28, the J call TRBJ1-2; 8 nucleotides agree with TRBD1. The receptor was isolated from a man aged 18 to 35 in good health. Some clones in this sample may be carry-over from other donors' samples. The CDR3 loop reads CASTLGQGSYGYTF. Here the CDR3 DNA reads TGTGCCAGCACCCTCGGACAGGGAAGCTATGGCTACACCTTC.